One and the same sample provided the 10 T cell receptor beta chains below, sequenced in a study of shared clonotypes between healthy human individuals. Measured with immunoSEQ multiplex PCR; TCRdb has only the in-frame clones, and not every one. The sample yields some 2.4 million clones, over 85% seen once. Material: naive CD4+ T cells from PBMCs. As for subset: CD45RA+ positively selected. All receptors derive from a man younger than 35 in good health. Some clones in this sample may be carry-over from other donors' samples.

The gene calls are TRBV19 and TRBJ1-2, with TRBD1 as a possible D gene (6 bases). This CDR3 has 15 amino acids. Germline V gives CDR1 LNHDA, CDR2 SQIVND (reference sequence). The V end lost 1 base, the J end lost 3 bases, and 12 bases lay between the germline ends. The CDR3 spells CASSIGPGADYGYTF. CDR3 DNA sequence: TGTGCCAGTAGTATAGGGCCGGGGGCAGACTATGGCTACACCTTC. Combining the CDR3 with reference TRBV19 and TRBJ1-2 gives the whole variable domain DGGITQSPKYLFRKEGQNVTLSCEQNLNHDAMYWYRQDPGQGLRLIYYSQIVNDFQKGDIAEGYSVSREKKESFPLTVTSAQKNPTAFYLCASSIGPGADYGYTFGSGTRLTVV.

The V call is TRBV5-1, the J call TRBJ2-1, with D uncertain. CDR3 size: 13 residues. The V end lost 0 bases, the J end lost 4 bases, and 5 bases lay between the germline ends. Looked up from germline, CDR1 is SGHRS and CDR2 is YFSETQ. The CDR3 here is CASSLEIYNEQFF. The CDR3 DNA is TGCGCCAGCAGCTTGGAAATATACAATGAGCAGTTCTTC.

The chain couples TRBV7-2 to TRBJ1-3; weak D call: TRBD1 (6 bases). The CDR3 covers 15 residues. The V gene lost 5 bases and the J gene lost 4 bases, with 15 bases spanning the gap. Germline V CDR1 and CDR2: SGHTA, FQGNSA. The CDR3, as DNA: TGTGCCAGCAGCCTCACAGGGTACGCCGGAAACACCATATATTTT. This gives the protein CASSLTGYAGNTIYF.

The chain has TRBV11-1 and TRBJ2-4; TRBD2 might be the D (6 bases). Deletions cut 5 bases from V and 6 bases from J, with 20 bases between. Germline V lookup: CDR1 SGHAT, CDR2 FQDESV (reference sequence). The CDR3 runs to 16 residues. CDR3 amino acids: CASSVPSGGMGNIQYF. CDR3 nucleotide sequence: TGTGCCAGCAGCGTCCCGTCGGGCGGGATGGGAAACATTCAGTACTTC.

This chain connects TRBV11-2 to TRBJ1-4; 8 nucleotides agree with TRBD1. With V trimmed by 5 bases and J by 7 bases, 12 bases remained unmatched. Looked up from germline, CDR1 is SGHAT and CDR2 is FQNNGV. This CDR3 has 16 amino acids. CDR3 protein: CASSPTPGGASEKLFF. The CDR3 coding sequence is TGTGCCAGCAGCCCCACCCCAGGGGGCGCCTCTGAAAAACTGTTTTTT.

In this sample, this clone turned up once. The chain has TRBV6-1 and TRBJ1-4, with 10 bases matching TRBD1. Germline CDR1 is MNHNS and CDR2 is SASEGT. V was pared by 2 bases and J by 6 bases, with 3 bases of the junction left unmatched. This CDR3 contains 15 residues. CDR3 sequence reads: CASSEMGTGDEKLFF. CDR3 sequence (DNA): TGTGCCAGCAGTGAAATGGGGACAGGGGATGAAAAACTGTTTTTT.

The CDR3 sequence is CASRRGQPSYEQYF. Here the CDR3 DNA reads TGTGCCAGCAGACGGGGACAGCCATCCTACGAGCAGTACTTC. The genes are TRBV28 and TRBJ2-7; 7 nucleotides match TRBD1. This CDR3 is built from 14 residues. Germline V gene lookup returns CDR1 MDHEN and CDR2 SYDVKM. The V and J ends lost 6 bases and 1 base, in that order; junction bases with no gene match: 6.

The chain is built from TRBV18 and TRBJ2-1; the D gene is possibly TRBD2 (6 bases). CDR3 size: 12 residues. The germline V gene encodes CDR1 KGHSH and CDR2 LQKENI. The V and J ends lost 6 bases and 7 bases respectively, with 10 bases between them. The DNA for the CDR3 is TGTGCCAGCTCTCAAGGAGGGAATGAGCAGTTCTTC. This encodes CASSQGGNEQFF.

Written as DNA, the CDR3 is TGTGCCAGCAGCAGACAGGGAGCCAAAAACATTCAGTACTTC. Amino acid sequence: CASSRQGAKNIQYF. The chain joins TRBV5-4 to TRBJ2-4; TRBD1 matches at 7 bases. The V and J ends lost 4 bases and 0 bases, in that order; junction bases with no gene match: 1. The CDR3 runs 14 residues. Germline V CDR1 and CDR2: SGHNT, YYREEE (reference sequence).

This clone came up once. The CDR3 protein is CASSPLGGVLQETQYF. The CDR3 coding sequence is TGTGCCAGCAGCCCCTTAGGGGGGGTACTACAAGAGACCCAGTACTTC. This chain links TRBV11-2 with TRBJ2-5; perhaps TRBD2 as D (7 bases). The CDR3 length is 16 residues. Germline loops: CDR1 SGHAT, CDR2 FQNNGV. V lost 5 bases, J lost 2 bases, and 18 bases lay in between.